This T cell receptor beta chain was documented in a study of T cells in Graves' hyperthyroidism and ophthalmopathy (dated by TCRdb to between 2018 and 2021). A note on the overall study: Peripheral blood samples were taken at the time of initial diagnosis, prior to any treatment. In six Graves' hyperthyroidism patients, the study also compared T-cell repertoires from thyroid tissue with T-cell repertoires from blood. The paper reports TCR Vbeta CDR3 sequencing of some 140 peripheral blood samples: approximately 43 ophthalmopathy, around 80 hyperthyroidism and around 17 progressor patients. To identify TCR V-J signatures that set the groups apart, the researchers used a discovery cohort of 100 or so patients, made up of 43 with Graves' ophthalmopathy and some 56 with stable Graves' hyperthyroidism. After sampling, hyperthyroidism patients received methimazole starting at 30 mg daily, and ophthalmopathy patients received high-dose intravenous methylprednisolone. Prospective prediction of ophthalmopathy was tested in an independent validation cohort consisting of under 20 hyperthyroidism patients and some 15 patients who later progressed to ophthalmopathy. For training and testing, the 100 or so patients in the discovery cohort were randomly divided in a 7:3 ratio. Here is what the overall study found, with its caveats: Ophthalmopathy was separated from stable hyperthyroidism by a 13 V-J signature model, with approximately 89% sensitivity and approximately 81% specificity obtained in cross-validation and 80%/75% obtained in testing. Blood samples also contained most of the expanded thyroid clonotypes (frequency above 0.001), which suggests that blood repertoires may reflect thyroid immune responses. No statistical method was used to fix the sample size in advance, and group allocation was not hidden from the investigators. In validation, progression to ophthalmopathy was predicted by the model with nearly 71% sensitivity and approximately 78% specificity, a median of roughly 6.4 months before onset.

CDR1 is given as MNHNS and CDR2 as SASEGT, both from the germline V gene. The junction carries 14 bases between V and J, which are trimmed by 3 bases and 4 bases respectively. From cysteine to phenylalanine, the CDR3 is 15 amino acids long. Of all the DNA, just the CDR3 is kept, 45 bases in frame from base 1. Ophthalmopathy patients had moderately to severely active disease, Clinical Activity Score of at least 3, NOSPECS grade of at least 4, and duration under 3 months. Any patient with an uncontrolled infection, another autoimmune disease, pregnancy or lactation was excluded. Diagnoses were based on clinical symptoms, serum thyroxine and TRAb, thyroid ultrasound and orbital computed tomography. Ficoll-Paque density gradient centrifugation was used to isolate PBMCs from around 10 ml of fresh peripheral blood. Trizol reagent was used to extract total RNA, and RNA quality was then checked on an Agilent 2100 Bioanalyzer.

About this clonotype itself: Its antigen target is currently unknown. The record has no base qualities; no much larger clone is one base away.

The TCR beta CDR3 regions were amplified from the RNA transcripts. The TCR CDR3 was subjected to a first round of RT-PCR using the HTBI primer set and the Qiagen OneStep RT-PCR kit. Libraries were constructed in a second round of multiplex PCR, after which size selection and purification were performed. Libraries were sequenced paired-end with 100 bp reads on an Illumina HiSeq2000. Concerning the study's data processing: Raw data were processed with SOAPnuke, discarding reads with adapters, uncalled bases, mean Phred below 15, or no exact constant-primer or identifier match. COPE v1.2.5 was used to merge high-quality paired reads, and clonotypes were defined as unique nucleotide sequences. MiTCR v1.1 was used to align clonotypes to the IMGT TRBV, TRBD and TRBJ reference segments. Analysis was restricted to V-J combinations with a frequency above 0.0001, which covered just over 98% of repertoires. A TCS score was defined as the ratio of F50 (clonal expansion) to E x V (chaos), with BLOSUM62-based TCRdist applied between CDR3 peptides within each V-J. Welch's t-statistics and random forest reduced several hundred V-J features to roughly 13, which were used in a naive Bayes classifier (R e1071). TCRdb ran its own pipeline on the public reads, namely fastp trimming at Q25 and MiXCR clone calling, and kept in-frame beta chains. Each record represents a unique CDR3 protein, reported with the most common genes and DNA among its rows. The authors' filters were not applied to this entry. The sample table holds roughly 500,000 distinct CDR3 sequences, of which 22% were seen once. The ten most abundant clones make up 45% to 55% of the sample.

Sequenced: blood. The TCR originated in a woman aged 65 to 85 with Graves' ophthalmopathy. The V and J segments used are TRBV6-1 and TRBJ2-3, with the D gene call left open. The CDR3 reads CASSDPPARADTQYF. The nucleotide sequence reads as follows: TGTGCCAGCAGTGACCCGCCGGCTCGCGCAGATACGCAGTATTTT.